These T cell receptor beta chains were read from a single sample in a study of T cell responses to AZD1222 COVID-19 vaccine. Profiling relied on immunoSEQ multiplex PCR, and the TCRdb table lists in-frame clones only, not all of them. The table lists just over 150,000 clones, approximately 90% of them singletons. The source material was peripheral blood, sampled on day 0 of AZD1222 vaccination. Source of these receptors: an adult in good health. Both conserved end residues are part of each CDR3. Each record gives: D gene, CDR3 length, clone size, V gene, J gene, CDR3 protein, CDR3 DNA. D genes are given only for firm matches. Not every row has a clone size; where given, it reads once, few, many or a size class.

>TRBD2|16|once|TRBV7-3|TRBJ2-7
CASSPNSGRSIYEQYF
TGTGCCAGCAGCCCCAATAGCGGGAGAAGTATCTACGAGCAGTACTTC
>TRBD2|16|.|TRBV24-1|TRBJ2-3
CATSDELAGGQNTQYF
TGTGCCACCAGTGACGAACTAGCGGGAGGGCAAAATACGCAGTATTTT
>TRBD1|17|.|TRBV28|TRBJ1-5
CASSFPETGGRNQPQHF
TGTGCCAGCAGTTTTCCCGAGACAGGGGGGCGCAATCAGCCCCAGCATTTT
>TRBD2|15|.|TRBV27|TRBJ2-1
CASTGTSGIYNEQFF
TGTGCCAGCACCGGGACTAGCGGGATCTACAATGAGCAGTTCTTC
>TRBD1|16|.|TRBV4-2|TRBJ1-3
CASSQRDRHSGNTIYF
TGTGCCAGCAGCCAAAGGGACAGACACTCTGGAAACACCATATATTTT
>.|15|once|TRBV27|TRBJ1-6
CASSFEGFYNSPLHF
TGTGCCAGCAGTTTTGAAGGGTTCTATAATTCACCCCTCCACTTT
>.|13|.|TRBV27|TRBJ2-1
CASRDRGGSEQFF
TGTGCCAGCAGAGACAGGGGCGGGAGTGAGCAGTTCTTC
>TRBD1|15|.|TRBV28|TRBJ1-1
CASSPHRGRNTEAFF
TGTGCCAGCAGTCCCCACAGGGGGCGGAACACTGAAGCTTTCTTT
>.|16|.|TRBV6-2/TRBV6-3|TRBJ2-1
CASSLGRAPSYNEQFF
TGTGCCAGCAGCTTGGGGCGTGCGCCTTCCTACAATGAGCAGTTCTTC
>.|14|.|TRBV27|TRBJ2-5
CASSLDGGQETQYF
TGTGCCAGCAGTTTAGACGGGGGCCAAGAGACCCAGTACTTC
>TRBD2|15|.|TRBV24-1|TRBJ2-2
CATSGLAGATGELFF
TGTGCCACCAGTGGACTAGCGGGAGCCACCGGGGAGCTGTTTTTT
>TRBD2|15|.|TRBV27|TRBJ2-1
CASRHTSGSVNEQFF
TGTGCCAGCAGACATACTAGCGGGAGTGTCAATGAGCAGTTCTTC
>.|11|.|TRBV29-1|TRBJ2-1
CSVSRLNEQFF
TGCAGCGTTTCCCGCCTCAATGAGCAGTTCTTC